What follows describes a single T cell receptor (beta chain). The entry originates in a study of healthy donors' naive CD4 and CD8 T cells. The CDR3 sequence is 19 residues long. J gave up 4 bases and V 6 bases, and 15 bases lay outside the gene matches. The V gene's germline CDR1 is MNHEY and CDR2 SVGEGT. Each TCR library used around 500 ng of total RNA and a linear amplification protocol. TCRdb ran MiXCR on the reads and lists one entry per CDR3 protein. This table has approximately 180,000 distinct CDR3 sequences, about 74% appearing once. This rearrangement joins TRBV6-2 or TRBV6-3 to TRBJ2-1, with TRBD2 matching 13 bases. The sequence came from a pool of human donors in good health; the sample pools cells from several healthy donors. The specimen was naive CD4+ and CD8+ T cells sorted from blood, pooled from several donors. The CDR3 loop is CASSRTSGRVSSNYNEQFF. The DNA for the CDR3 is TGTGCCAGCAGCCGAACTAGCGGGAGGGTTTCTTCGAATTACAATGAGCAGTTCTTC.